This T cell receptor beta chain appears in the sequencing data of a study of early T cells in non-severe SARS-CoV-2 infection. The overall study: RNA in bulk from unsorted whole blood was sequenced, and chains were unpaired.

Unique molecular identifiers tagged individual cDNA molecules. TCRdb passed the 5' RACE reads through MiXCR, listing each CDR3 protein once. The sample lists some 98,000 distinct CDR3 sequences, 11% seen once, with 4% to 5.5% in the top ten. Overall study findings and caveats: In VDJdb matching, anti-spike CD8 responses were favored while private and CD4 specificities went missing.

V lost 3 bases and J lost 0, with 12 bases in between. Germline CDR1 is MGHRA and CDR2 is YSYEKL. This CDR3 has 16 residues. Comment on this clonotype: Its antigen is still unknown.

The chain links TRBV4-1 to TRBJ2-1; D remains unclear. Sequenced input: whole blood. This receptor was obtained from an adult who was a healthcare worker with PCR-confirmed SARS-CoV-2 infection or an uninfected control (not recorded which). CDR3 residues: CASSQFSSSSYNEQFF. DNA of the CDR3: TGCGCCAGCAGCCAGTTCAGCTCGAGCTCCTACAATGAGCAGTTCTTC.